This T cell receptor (beta chain) was identified during a study of human T cells and chemical hapten exposure (dated by TCRdb to the early 2020s). Some background on the complete study: For sensitization, 2% DPC in acetone was applied to a 2 cm by 2 cm area of upper inner arm skin. The patient cohort, mostly female, included alopecia areata with under or over 50% scalp involvement, alopecia totalis and alopecia universalis. Blood for TCR sequencing was provided by twenty-nine alopecia patients at one to four time points (pre-sensitization, 2, 6 and 24 weeks). In alopecia patients, the study followed how the peripheral blood TCR repertoire changed in vivo over primary and secondary sensitization to diphenylcyclopropenone (DPC), a hapten. Blood samples were taken from patients before sensitization (week 0) and at 2, 6 and about 24 weeks after DPC sensitization. Patch testing was performed on the upper back with Finn chambers containing 0.01% DPC, and the patch tests were scored after 6 days according to International Contact Dermatitis Research Group standards. Throughout the study period of 20 to 25 weeks, patients also received therapeutic DPC doses to the scalp every week. Libraries were combined into a pool for sequencing, and differences in TCR yield between samples came mainly from small differences in library volumes within the pool. The study at large found these results: Alopecia, a presumed autoimmune disease, was present in all patients, so the immune response of the patients might differ from that of healthy individuals. DPC sensitization did not change how many TCRs were above 1 in 1000 frequency, and no evidence was found of alterations in global repertoire structure. Patch test score was positively correlated with the number of PT1 expanded TCRs, with significance at thresholds 8, 16 and 32 but not at 4. Repeated subsampling changed both the strength of the expansion versus patch-test correlation and the threshold at which that correlation became significant. Compared with pre-sensitization or healthy control sets, expanded TCRs formed significantly more large CDR3 similarity clusters, which is consistent with antigen-driven responses.

Clipping removes 6 bases from V and 7 bases from J, with 9 as the unmatched junction base count. CDR1 and CDR2, looked up from the germline V gene, are MDHEN and SYDVKM. The CDR3 runs 14 residues from the cysteine to the phenylalanine. Only the CDR3 portion is preserved as DNA: 42 bases, with reading frame beginning at the first base. Many counts were recorded for this clonotype. Its antigen is not yet known. Per-base qualities were not stored, and no clone one base away is much larger. The sample's time point label, in plain terms: patch test 2, 6 weeks after DPC sensitization. What this sample's treatment or condition label stands for: therapeutic diphenylcyclopropenone sensitization with weekly scalp DPC. Blood at each patch-test visit was drawn before the patch test was applied. To be eligible, patients had to be aged 18 to 70, diagnosed with alopecia and judged suitable for DPC therapy, while pregnant patients were excluded. Total RNA was extracted from unfractionated whole blood collected in Tempus Blood RNA tubes.

The library was generated by RACE. Sequenced using a NextSeq 500. Library preparation attached unique molecular identifiers to individual cDNA molecules for quantitative, reproducible TCR counting. Both TCR alpha and TCR beta chains were sequenced from each blood RNA sample. The original methods were these. Samples had a median of 95,638 TCRs, with a range from 23,224 to 690,600. The Decombinator software suite was used to annotate V, J and CDR3 in the TCR reads. For the PS versus PT1 abundance plots, all samples were subsampled to the same number of TCRs (28,000). Expanded TCRs were defined as absent before sensitization and observed at least eight times at the 2-week time point. In-frame beta chains were kept once TCRdb had trimmed the public reads at Q25 with fastp and called clones with MiXCR. One record per CDR3 amino acid sequence lists the most common genes and DNA. In this record, the V and J calls reflect TCRdb's handling and not the investigators' own analysis. The sample includes around 50,000 distinct CDR3 sequences, with around 9.5% observed a single time. The ten most abundant clones make up approximately 1.6% of the sample.

This receptor was identified in a woman aged 50 to 60 with alopecia areata. Some clones in this sample may be carry-over from other donors' samples. The rearrangement joined TRBV28 to TRBJ2-1; TRBD2 aligns with 7 central bases. This specimen was whole blood, taken in connection with sensitization to the hapten diphenylcyclopropenone (DPC). The CDR3 is CASSPSGDSNEQFF. The nucleotides are TGTGCCAGCAGCCCGAGCGGGGATTCGAATGAGCAGTTCTTC.